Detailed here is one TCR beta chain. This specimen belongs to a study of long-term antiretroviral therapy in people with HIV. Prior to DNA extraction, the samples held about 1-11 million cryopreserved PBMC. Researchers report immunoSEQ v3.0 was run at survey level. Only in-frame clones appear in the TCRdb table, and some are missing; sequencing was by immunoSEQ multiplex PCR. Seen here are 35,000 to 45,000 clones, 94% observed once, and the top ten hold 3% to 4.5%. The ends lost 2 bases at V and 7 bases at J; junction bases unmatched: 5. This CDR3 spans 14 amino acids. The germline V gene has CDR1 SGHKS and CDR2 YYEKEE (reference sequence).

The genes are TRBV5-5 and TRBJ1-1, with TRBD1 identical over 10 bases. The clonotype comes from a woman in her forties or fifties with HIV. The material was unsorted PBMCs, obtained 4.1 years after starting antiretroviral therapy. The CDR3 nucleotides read TGTGCCAGCAGCTTAGGACAGGGGGTAGTTGAAGCTTTCTTT. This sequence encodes CASSLGQGVVEAFF.